A single sample gave rise to the 4 T cell receptor beta chains below, sequenced in a study of control samples from healthy donors and cancer patients. TCRdb's copy holds only in-frame clones and misses some; the assay was immunoSEQ multiplex PCR. The sample consists of over 100,000 clones, 80% to 95% of them appearing once. Sequencing input: blood. Receptor source: a woman between 50 and 59 years old in good health.

In this sample, this clone turned up a few times. The chain has TRBV5-4 and TRBJ2-7; 8 bases agree with TRBD1. CDR1 and CDR2 from the germline V gene are SGHNT and YYREEE (reference sequence). Trimming cost V 4 bases and J 0 bases; bases outside gene matches: 3. The CDR3 spans 14 residues. The CDR3 region is CASSPTGVSYEQYF. Written as DNA, the CDR3 is TGTGCCAGCAGCCCGACAGGGGTCTCCTACGAGCAGTACTTC.

J is TRBJ1-2 and V is TRBV30; no definite D call. The CDR3 covers 13 residues. Per the germline V gene, CDR1 is GTSNPN and CDR2 is SVGIG (reference sequence). Trimming shortened V by 1 base and J by 5 bases, and 11 bases separated the two germline ends. CDR3 sequence: CAWSADEIYGYTF. The CDR3 DNA follows: TGTGCCTGGAGTGCAGATGAAATTTATGGCTACACCTTC.

The chain couples TRBV11-2 to TRBJ1-2; TRBD1 matches 7 bases. J gave up 6 bases and V 4 bases, and 11 bases lay outside the gene matches. CDR3 length: 15 residues. Germline V lookup: CDR1 SGHAT, CDR2 FQNNGV. The CDR3 loop reads CASSWSRTGFDGYTF. CDR3 nucleotide sequence: TGTGCCAGCAGCTGGTCGAGGACAGGCTTTGATGGCTACACCTTC. Supplemented by reference TRBV11-2 and TRBJ1-2, the full variable domain reads EAGVAQSPRYKIIEKRQSVAFWCNPISGHATLYWYQQILGQGPKLLIQFQNNGVVDDSQLPKDRFSAERLKGVDSTLKIQPAKLEDSAVYLCASSWSRTGFDGYTFGSGTRLTVV.

The chain joins TRBV19 to TRBJ2-1; TRBD2 aligns across 9 bases. This CDR3 has 16 residues. Germline V gives CDR1 LNHDA, CDR2 SQIVND (reference sequence). V was pared by 6 bases and J by 4 bases, with 10 bases of the junction left unmatched. The CDR3 nucleotides are TGTGCCAGTAGAGGGTCGGTAGCGGGAGCATACAATGAGCAGTTCTTC. Its protein product is CASRGSVAGAYNEQFF.